The 10 T cell receptor beta chains below all came from one sample that was sequenced in a study of blood T cells in healthy people across ages. Next came a second PCR, run for roughly 6 to 11 cycles, which used a sample-barcoded 5' primer along with a J-beta primer mix. TCRdb independently ran MiXCR on the 5' RACE reads; one entry per CDR3 protein. Of more than 600,000 distinct CDR3 sequences listed, roughly 25% are singletons. The same data also went into a second study, on T cells of mothers and their children.

Sequenced: blood. The source of these receptors is a boy aged 5-17 years in good health.

This clonotype was counted between two and nine times. The CDR3 sequence: CASSQEASGRTYEQYF. The CDR3 region has the DNA TGTGCCAGCAGCCAAGAGGCTAGCGGGAGAACATACGAGCAGTACTTC. The chain combines TRBV4-2 with TRBJ2-5, with 10 positions matching TRBD2. The end of the DNA aligns better with TRBJ2-7, so the J call may be wrong. The CDR3 runs 16 residues. CDR1 and CDR2 (germline): LGHNA, YNFKEQ.

CDR3 in amino acids: CASSSLRGPTDTQYF. Written as DNA, the CDR3 is TGTGCCAGCAGTTCGTTGCGGGGCCCCACAGATACGCAGTATTTT. The chain couples TRBV28 to TRBJ2-3, with a weak D call TRBD2 (6 bases). The germline CDR1 and CDR2 sequences are MDHEN and SYDVKM. V lost 4 bases, J lost 2 bases, and 13 bases lay in between. CDR3 length: 15 residues.

This chain connects TRBV29-1 to TRBJ1-1; no reliable D call. This CDR3 spans 13 amino acids. Looked up from germline, CDR1 is SQVTM and CDR2 is ANQGSEA. V gave up 1 base and J gave up 11 bases, with 17 bases separating them. The CDR3 loop is CSVEAGGPRLAFF. The CDR3 DNA reads TGCAGCGTTGAAGCAGGAGGTCCCCGGTTGGCTTTCTTT.

This clonotype was counted between two and nine times. V usage is TRBV4-3 and J usage is TRBJ1-6; TRBD1 matches 7 bases. The trim removed 0 bases at V and 6 bases at J, leaving 5 bases unmatched. This CDR3 has 16 amino acids. CDR1 LGHNA and CDR2 YSLEER come from the germline V gene. DNA of the CDR3: TGCGCCAGCAGCCAAGATGCTGGACAGGTTAATTCACCCCTCCACTTT. It codes for CASSQDAGQVNSPLHF.

This clonotype was detected only once. V and J are TRBV6-6 and TRBJ2-1, with 7 bases identical to TRBD1. The length of the CDR3 is 15 residues. CDR1 is MNHNY and CDR2 is SVGAGI in the germline V gene (reference sequence). V gave up 6 bases and J gave up 0 bases; unmatched junction bases: 5. The DNA of the CDR3 is TGTGCCAGCAGACAGGGGATAAGCTCCTACAATGAGCAGTTCTTC. Translation gives CASRQGISSYNEQFF.

This clonotype was observed a handful of times. V usage is TRBV7-2 and J usage is TRBJ2-7; D is undetermined. The CDR3 consists of 16 residues. In germline, CDR1 is SGHTA, CDR2 FQGNSA. Trimming pared 1 base from V and 2 bases from J, leaving 15 bases between. The CDR3 bases are TGTGCCAGCAGCTTAGGGGCAGCGTTGGAACCCTACGAGCAGTACTTC. Translating it yields CASSLGAALEPYEQYF.

This clonotype was counted between two and nine times. The chain couples TRBV24-1 to TRBJ2-7; maybe TRBD2 (6 bases). CDR3 length equals 14 residues. V lost 2 bases and J lost 0, with 7 bases in between. In germline, CDR1 is KGHDR, CDR2 SFDVKD. The CDR3 bases are TGTGCCACCAGTGATTACGGGAGCTCCTACGAGCAGTACTTC. Its protein product is CATSDYGSSYEQYF.

This chain joins TRBV24-1 and TRBJ2-3, with a tentative D call TRBD2 (7 bases). The CDR3 consists of 15 residues. Trimming took off 5 bases at V and 0 bases at J, with 11 bases between the two ends. CDR1 is KGHDR, CDR2 SFDVKD, per germline. This chain's CDR3 is CATSGGGISTDTQYF. DNA of the CDR3: TGTGCCACCAGTGGGGGGGGCATAAGCACAGATACGCAGTATTTT.

V and J are TRBV4-2 and TRBJ2-4; D unclear. The CDR3 spans 16 residues. V was pared by 1 base and J by 1 base, with 11 bases between. Germline V CDR1 and CDR2: LGHNA, YNFKEQ. The CDR3 region is CASSQGSGAAKNIQYF. The DNA for the CDR3 is TGTGCCAGCAGCCAAGGGTCTGGAGCGGCCAAAAACATTCAGTACTTC.

The rearrangement links TRBV6-2 or TRBV6-3 to TRBJ2-1; maybe TRBD2 (6 bases). The end of the DNA is better explained by TRBJ2-7, so the J call may be wrong. CDR3 length: 12 residues. Germline V gene data show CDR1 as MNHEY and CDR2 as SVGEGT. In DNA form, the CDR3 reads TGTGCCAGCAGTCGACTAGACTACGAGCAGTACTTC. This sequence encodes CASSRLDYEQYF.